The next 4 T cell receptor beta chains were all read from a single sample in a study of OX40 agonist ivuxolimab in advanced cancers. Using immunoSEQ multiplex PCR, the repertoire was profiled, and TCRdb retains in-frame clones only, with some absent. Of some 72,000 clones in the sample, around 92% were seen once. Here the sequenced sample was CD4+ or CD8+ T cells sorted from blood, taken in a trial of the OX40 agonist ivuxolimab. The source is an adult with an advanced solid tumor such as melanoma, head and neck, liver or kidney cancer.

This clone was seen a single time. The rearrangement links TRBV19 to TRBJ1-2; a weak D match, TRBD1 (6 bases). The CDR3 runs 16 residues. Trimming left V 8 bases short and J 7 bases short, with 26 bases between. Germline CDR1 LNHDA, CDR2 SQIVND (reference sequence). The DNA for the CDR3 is TGTGCCAGTGCCCCTACGTGGGGGGCGCGTACTACTGGCTACACCTTC. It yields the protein CASAPTWGARTTGYTF.

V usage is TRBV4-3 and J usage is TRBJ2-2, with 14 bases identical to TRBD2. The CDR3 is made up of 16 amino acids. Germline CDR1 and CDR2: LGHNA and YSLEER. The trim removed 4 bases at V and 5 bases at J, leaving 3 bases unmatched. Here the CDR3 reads CASSLGLAGETGELFF. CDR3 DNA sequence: TGCGCCAGCAGCCTGGGACTAGCGGGAGAAACCGGGGAGCTGTTTTTT.

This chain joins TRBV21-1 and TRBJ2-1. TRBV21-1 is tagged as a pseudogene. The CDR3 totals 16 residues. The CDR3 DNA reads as TGTGCCAGCAGCCCACCCTGGTACAAAGACCTCAATGAGCAGTTCTTC. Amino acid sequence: CASSPPWYKDLNEQFF.

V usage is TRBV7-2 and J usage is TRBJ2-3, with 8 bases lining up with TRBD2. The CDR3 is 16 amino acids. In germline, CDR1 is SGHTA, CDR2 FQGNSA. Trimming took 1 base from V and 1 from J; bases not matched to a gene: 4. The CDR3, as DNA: TGTGCCAGCAGCTTAGATTTGCGGGGGGGCACAGATACGCAGTATTTT. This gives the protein CASSLDLRGGTDTQYF.